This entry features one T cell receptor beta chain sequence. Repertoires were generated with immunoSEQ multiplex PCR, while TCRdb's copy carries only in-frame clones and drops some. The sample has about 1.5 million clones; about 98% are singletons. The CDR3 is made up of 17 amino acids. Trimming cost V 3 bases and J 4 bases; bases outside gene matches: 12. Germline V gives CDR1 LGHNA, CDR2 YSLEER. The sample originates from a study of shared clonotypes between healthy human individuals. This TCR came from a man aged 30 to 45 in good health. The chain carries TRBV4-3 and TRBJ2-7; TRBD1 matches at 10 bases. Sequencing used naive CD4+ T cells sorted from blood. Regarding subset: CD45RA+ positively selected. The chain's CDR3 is CASSQVTGTGVIYEQYF. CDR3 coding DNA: TGCGCCAGCAGCCAGGTAACCGGGACAGGGGTTATTTACGAGCAGTACTTC.